This entry is about one T cell receptor (beta chain). Assay: immunoSEQ multiplex PCR; the TCRdb copy retains only in-frame clones and omits some. The sample yields approximately 100,000 clones, 91% seen once. The source of the sample is a study of T cell changes during pregnancy in multiple sclerosis. This CDR3 comprises 17 residues. Germline V gene sequence: CDR1 MNHEY, CDR2 SMNVEV (reference sequence). The trim removed 4 bases at V and 2 bases at J, leaving 14 bases unmatched. The sequences come from peripheral blood, collected after pregnancy. The chain has TRBV27 and TRBJ2-7, with TRBD1 identical over 7 bases. The clonotype originates from a female donor with multiple sclerosis, enrolled in a pregnancy study. Written as DNA, the CDR3 is TGTGCCAGCAGTTCCTGGCCTCCGGGACAGCATACCTACGAGCAGTACTTC. It translates to CASSSWPPGQHTYEQYF.